A selection of T cell receptor beta chains follows, all from one sample in a study of control samples from healthy donors and cancer patients. Libraries were prepared by immunoSEQ multiplex PCR; TCRdb keeps only in-frame clonotypes and omits some of them. The sample contains 100,000 to 150,000 clones, roughly 92% of which appear only once. Material for sequencing was blood. The origin of the receptors is a woman younger than 30 in good health. CDR3s include the opening cysteine and the closing phenylalanine or tryptophan. The D gene is left open where the match is weak. Clone size is stated in some rows and not others, as once, few, many or a class when expanded.

>TRBJ1-1|-|TRBV5-6|-|15
TGTGCCAGCAGCTTGCGGGGTGGGGGGAACACTGAAGCTTTCTTT
CASSLRGGGNTEAFF
>TRBJ1-2|TRBD1|TRBV2|-|14
TGTGCCAGCAGGGCCTTTGGACAGGTCCTTGGCTACACCTTC
CASRAFGQVLGYTF
>TRBJ1-2|-|TRBV27|-|15
TGTGCCAGCAGTTTAGCCGGGACGGACCTCTATGGCTACACCTTC
CASSLAGTDLYGYTF
>TRBJ2-7|-|TRBV4-1|-|12
TGCGCCAGCAGCCATCAGGGGGGAGAGCAGTACTTC
CASSHQGGEQYF
>TRBJ1-2|-|TRBV20-1|-|11
TGCAGTGCTAGTCTCGGGCATGGCTACACCTTC
CSASLGHGYTF
>TRBJ2-7|-|TRBV7-2|-|13
TGTGCCAGCAGCTTAGGAACTATTTACGAGCAGTACTTC
CASSLGTIYEQYF
>TRBJ2-7|TRBD2|TRBV19|-|15
TGTGCCAGTAGTATAGCTAGCGGGGGGGCCTACGAGCAGTACTTC
CASSIASGGAYEQYF
>TRBJ2-1|-|TRBV2|once|13
TGTGCCAGCAAAGCGGAGGGGCACAATGAGCAGTTCTTC
CASKAEGHNEQFF
>TRBJ2-3|-|TRBV18|-|14
TGTGCCAGCTCACCCTCGAGGTACACAGATACGCAGTATTTT
CASSPSRYTDTQYF
>TRBJ1-6|TRBD1|TRBV2|-|18
TGTGCCAGCAGTGAACGGCGGCTGGGACAGGCCGCAGATTCACCCCTCCACTTT
CASSERRLGQAADSPLHF
>TRBJ2-1|-|TRBV15|-|15
TGTGCCACCAGCTCTGGACTAGTACAGGGCAATGAGCAGTTCTTC
CATSSGLVQGNEQFF
>TRBJ2-6|-|TRBV5-5|-|18
TGTGCCAGCACCCTGGAATGGAGTCTTCAACCTGGGGCCAACGTCCTGACTTTC
CASTLEWSLQPGANVLTF
>TRBJ2-7|-|TRBV7-8|-|15
TGTGCCAGCAGCTTATCCGGGTCTAACTCCTACGAGCAGTACTTC
CASSLSGSNSYEQYF
>TRBJ1-1|TRBD1|TRBV27|-|13
TGTGCCAGCAGTTTACGGGACAGGAAAGAAGCTTTCTTT
CASSLRDRKEAFF
>TRBJ2-7|-|TRBV23-1|-|10
TGCGCCAGCGGCCCCAACGAGCAGTACTTC
CASGPNEQYF
>TRBJ2-7|-|TRBV6-5|-|15
TGTGCCAGCAGTTACTCGGTCGGCAGTTCCTACGAGCAGTACTTC
CASSYSVGSSYEQYF
>TRBJ1-1|-|TRBV27|-|14
TGTGCCAGCAGTTTCCGGACCTCTGACACTGAAGCTTTCTTT
CASSFRTSDTEAFF
>TRBJ2-1|-|TRBV9|-|14
TGTGCCAGCAGCGTCCTGCCTGCTGACGGTGAGCAGTTCTTC
CASSVLPADGEQFF
>TRBJ2-7|TRBD2|TRBV11-2|-|17
TGTGCCAGCAGCAAACGACGGGGGGAGATTATACTCTACGAGCAGTACTTC
CASSKRRGEIILYEQYF
>TRBJ2-7|-|TRBV12-1|once|18
TGTGCCAGCAGCTATCCCCCCCACCCAAGACAGGGGGAGGGCGAGCAGTACTTC
CASSYPPHPRQGEGEQYF
>TRBJ2-5|TRBD1|TRBV19|few|15
TGTGCCAGTAGTACGGACAGGGTTCCAGGGGGGACCCAGTACTTC
CASSTDRVPGGTQYF
>TRBJ1-2|-|TRBV9|-|15
TGTGCCAGCAGCGTAGTAGGGAGCGTGTCCAATGGCTACACCTTC
CASSVVGSVSNGYTF
>TRBJ2-2|-|TRBV9|-|18
TGTGCCAGCAGCGTAGTGGGCCGGTCCTTTGGGGGCACCGGGGAGCTGTTTTTT
CASSVVGRSFGGTGELFF
>TRBJ1-1|-|TRBV10-2|-|11
TGCGCCAGCAGTGTGGGGGTAGAAGCTTTCTTT
CASSVGVEAFF
>TRBJ2-7|TRBD2|TRBV29-1|-|14
TGCAGCGCTCGAGGACTAGCGGGCTCGGGAGAGCAGTACTTC
CSARGLAGSGEQYF
>TRBJ2-7|-|TRBV2|-|11
TGTGCCAGCGACCAAGCCTACGAGCAGTACTTC
CASDQAYEQYF
>TRBJ1-6|-|TRBV14|-|16
TGTGCCAGCAGCCAAGAGGGGTGGGGGTATAATTCACCCCTCCACTTT
CASSQEGWGYNSPLHF
>TRBJ2-3|TRBD2|TRBV11-2|-|16
TGTGCCAGCAGCTTTGAGCGGGAAACGATAACAGATACGCAGTATTTT
CASSFERETITDTQYF
>TRBJ2-1|TRBD1|TRBV5-1|-|14
TGCGCCAGCAGCTCCAACAGGGGGCCAAATGAGCAGTTCTTC
CASSSNRGPNEQFF
>TRBJ2-7|-|TRBV4-3|once|14
TGCGCCAGCAGCCAAGATCTGTCAGGCTACGAGCAGTACTTC
CASSQDLSGYEQYF
>TRBJ2-3|-|TRBV6-5|-|13
TGTGCCAGCGGGTTCGGTAGCACAGATACGCAGTATTTT
CASGFGSTDTQYF
>TRBJ1-1|TRBD1|TRBV28|-|15
TGTGCCAGCAAGGGGGCAGGGGGCTGGGGAACTGAAGCTTTCTTT
CASKGAGGWGTEAFF
>TRBJ2-7|-|TRBV20-1|-|12
TGCAGTGCTAGTCTCGGGTCGTACGAGCAGTACTTC
CSASLGSYEQYF
>TRBJ2-3|-|TRBV7-2|-|14
TGTGCCAGCACCCCGACCCATAGCACAGATACGCAGTATTTT
CASTPTHSTDTQYF
>TRBJ2-5|TRBD2|TRBV4-3|-|15
TGCGCCAGCAGCCCCTCAGGAGCGGGAGGAGAGACCCAGTACTTC
CASSPSGAGGETQYF
>TRBJ2-5|-|TRBV21-1|-|18
TGTGCCAGCAGCAAATGGGTAAAGGGAGACGGTACTAAAGAGACCCAGTACTTC
CASSKWVKGDGTKETQYF
>TRBJ2-3|-|TRBV12-5|-|14
TGTGCTAGTGGTGGGGGACTTAGCACAGATACGCAGTATTTT
CASGGGLSTDTQYF
>TRBJ1-6|-|TRBV7-2|-|15
TGTGCCAGCAGCCCACGCTCGGGGGGGAATTCACCCCTCCACTTT
CASSPRSGGNSPLHF
>TRBJ2-3|-|TRBV27|few|15
TGTGCCAGCAGTTTATCGCCAGCTAGCACAGATACGCAGTATTTT
CASSLSPASTDTQYF
>TRBJ1-1|-|TRBV28|-|18
TGTGCCAGCAGTTCAAATATCCGGAGGAAGTTGGCGAACACTGAAGCTTTCTTT
CASSSNIRRKLANTEAFF
>TRBJ2-3|-|TRBV12-3/TRBV12-4|-|12
TGTGCCAGTCGAGGGAACGGGGATACGCAGTATTTT
CASRGNGDTQYF
>TRBJ2-1|-|TRBV2|-|12
TGTGCCAGCTTCGGTGCTTTCAATGAGCAGTTCTTC
CASFGAFNEQFF
>TRBJ2-1|TRBD2|TRBV18|few|14
TGTGCCAGCTCACGCTCGGTGCGGGAGGATGAGCAGTTCTTC
CASSRSVREDEQFF